These T cell receptor beta chains were read from a single sample in a study of identical twins. From the 5' RACE reads, TCRdb called clonotypes with MiXCR, one entry per CDR3 protein. This sample yields hundreds of thousands of distinct CDR3 sequences, of which approximately 8.3% are seen a single time; about 2% belongs to the top ten. These data are also associated with another study on yellow fever vaccine responses in identical twins.

The specimen sequenced was memory (CD45RO+) T cells sorted from blood. The receptors were sampled from a woman aged 18-30 years in good health. The CDR3 runs from the conserved cysteine through the conserved F or W. The D gene is left open where the match is weak. The size of a clone is reported for some rows only, either as once, few or many, or as a class for expanded clones.

clone size	CDR3 length	V gene	J gene	D gene	CDR3 DNA	CDR3 protein
many	18	TRBV6-4	TRBJ2-1	-	TGTGCCAGCAGTGACATACATCGGGTGGAGGGGACGGGTAATGAGCAGTTCTTC	CASSDIHRVEGTGNEQFF
many	14	TRBV10-3	TRBJ2-3	-	TGTGCCATCGGGCTAACCTCTAGCACAGATACGCAGTATTTT	CAIGLTSSTDTQYF
many	13	TRBV2	TRBJ1-2	-	TGTGCCAGCAGTGAACAGAGAAGGGATGGCTACACCTTC	CASSEQRRDGYTF
many	14	TRBV7-9	TRBJ1-2	TRBD1	TGTGCCAGCAGCTCCGCCGGGACAGCACCTGGCTACACCTTC	CASSSAGTAPGYTF
many	12	TRBV20-1	TRBJ2-5	-	TGCAGCCCCGGAGGCCAGGGAGAGACCCAGTACTTC	CSPGGQGETQYF
few	20	TRBV30	TRBJ2-1	TRBD2	TGTGCCTGGAGTGTCGGTAGAGGGCTAGCGGGAGGGGGGACCTACAATGAGCAGTTCTTC	CAWSVGRGLAGGGTYNEQFF
many	16	TRBV10-3	TRBJ2-7	-	TGTGCCATCAGTGAGTCTGGGGGGAGTGGGGCCTACGAGCAGTACTTC	CAISESGGSGAYEQYF
many	12	TRBV5-6	TRBJ2-1	-	TGTGCCAGCAGCATGGACGTCAATGAGCAGTTCTTC	CASSMDVNEQFF
few	14	TRBV27	TRBJ2-1	-	TGTGCCAGCAGTTCACAGAATAGGGGCAATGAGCAGTTCTTC	CASSSQNRGNEQFF
few	14	TRBV7-2	TRBJ1-2	TRBD1	TGTGCCAGCAGCTCCTGGACAGGGGGCTATGGCTACACCTTC	CASSSWTGGYGYTF
-	16	TRBV20-1	TRBJ2-5	TRBD2	TGCAGTGCTTCAAGAGGTACAGCGGGAGAGGGTGAGACCCAGTACTTC	CSASRGTAGEGETQYF
-	12	TRBV12-3/TRBV12-4	TRBJ2-1	-	TGTGCCAGCAGCTTCTTTGGCAATGAGCAGTTCTTC	CASSFFGNEQFF
many	17	TRBV12-3/TRBV12-4	TRBJ2-1	TRBD2	TGTGCCAGCAGTGGGGGGGGTAGCGGTAGCTCCTACAATGAGCAGTTCTTC	CASSGGGSGSSYNEQFF
-	14	TRBV5-1	TRBJ1-1	-	TGCGCCAGCAGCTCAACCCCGGGGACCTCTGAAGCTTTCTTT	CASSSTPGTSEAFF
many	18	TRBV10-2	TRBJ2-2	-	TGCGCCAGCCGAGGAATGGCCAGGGCAATTACTAACACCGGGGAGCTGTTTTTT	CASRGMARAITNTGELFF
few	14	TRBV20-1	TRBJ1-2	TRBD1	TGCAGTGCTAGACGGGACAGGAGGGACTATGGCTACACCTTC	CSARRDRRDYGYTF
many	15	TRBV5-1	TRBJ2-6	TRBD1	TGCGCCAGCAGCCCGGGGGACAGGAAGGCCAACGTCCTGACTTTC	CASSPGDRKANVLTF
-	13	TRBV7-8	TRBJ2-5	TRBD2	TGTGCCAGCGGGCGGGGGGTACAAGAGACCCAGTACTTC	CASGRGVQETQYF
-	11	TRBV29-1	TRBJ1-1	-	TGCAGCGTGGGGGGGGACACTGAAGCTTTCTTT	CSVGGDTEAFF
many	12	TRBV3-1	TRBJ1-6	-	TGTGCCAGCAGCCGGCGGAATTCACCCCTCCACTTT	CASSRRNSPLHF
-	14	TRBV10-3	TRBJ2-5	-	TGTGCCATCAGTGAGGGACAGAGTTTTCAGACCCAGTACTTC	CAISEGQSFQTQYF
many	12	TRBV29-1	TRBJ2-7	-	TGCAGCGCAGACAGGGGAGGGAACGAGCAGTACTTC	CSADRGGNEQYF
many	14	TRBV7-8	TRBJ2-2	-	TGTGCCAGCAGCTTAGTTAAGGCAGCCGGGGAGCTGTTTTTT	CASSLVKAAGELFF
many	19	TRBV4-3	TRBJ2-6	TRBD2	TGCGCCAGCAGCCAAGATCTCCTAGCGGGACGCTCTGGGGCCAACGTCCTGACTTTC	CASSQDLLAGRSGANVLTF
many	15	TRBV9	TRBJ2-1	TRBD2	TGTGCCAGCAGCGTACAAGCGGGGGGGCGCGGTGAGCAGTTCTTC	CASSVQAGGRGEQFF
-	15	TRBV23-1	TRBJ2-7	TRBD1	TGCGCCAGCAGTCAGCCAGACAGGGGGCAAGACGAGCAGTACTTC	CASSQPDRGQDEQYF
few	14	TRBV7-8	TRBJ2-4	-	TGTGCCAGCAGCTTAGTCCAGGATGGGGACATTCAGTACTTC	CASSLVQDGDIQYF
many	15	TRBV9	TRBJ2-2	TRBD2	TGTGCCAGCAGCGTACTAGCGGAAAACACCGGGGAGCTGTTTTTT	CASSVLAENTGELFF
many	15	TRBV27	TRBJ2-3	-	TGTGCCAGCAGTTTATTCCGGGTTGGGGCAGATACGCAGTATTTT	CASSLFRVGADTQYF
many	17	TRBV15	TRBJ2-4	TRBD1	TGTGCCACCAGCAGTTACGACAGGGGGCTAGCCAAAAACATTCAGTACTTC	CATSSYDRGLAKNIQYF
many	14	TRBV28	TRBJ1-1	-	TGTGCCAGCAGGATAGGACAGTTGAACACTGAAGCTTTCTTT	CASRIGQLNTEAFF
many	12	TRBV29-1	TRBJ2-2	-	TGCAGCGTTGGCCCGGACACCGGGGAGCTGTTTTTT	CSVGPDTGELFF
few	10	TRBV29-1	TRBJ1-2	TRBD1	TGCAGCGTACAGGGGCATGGCTACACCTTC	CSVQGHGYTF
many	14	TRBV2	TRBJ2-1	-	TGTGCCAGCAGTGTTCGGAGGGCATACAATGAGCAGTTCTTC	CASSVRRAYNEQFF
many	16	TRBV5-8	TRBJ1-4	-	TGTGCCAGCAGCCCGGGAGCAGGGCTGGATAATGAAAAACTGTTTTTT	CASSPGAGLDNEKLFF
many	14	TRBV12-3/TRBV12-4	TRBJ2-1	-	TGTGCCAGCAGTCTACGGGACTCACACAATGAGCAGTTCTTC	CASSLRDSHNEQFF
-	18	TRBV27	TRBJ2-6	TRBD1	TGTGCCAGCAGCCCCTGGACAGGGGGCGATCCTGGGGCCAACGTCCTGACTTTC	CASSPWTGGDPGANVLTF
-	17	TRBV7-9	TRBJ2-3	-	TGTGCCAGCAGCACCACACGCGAATTCTCAGGGGCAGATACGCAGTATTTT	CASSTTREFSGADTQYF
-	15	TRBV2	TRBJ2-5	-	TGTGCCAGCACCGGGCAGGGGACCAATCAAGAGACCCAGTACTTC	CASTGQGTNQETQYF